This is a list of T cell receptor beta chains from one sample in a study of blood T cell repertoires in COVID-19. Only in-frame clones appear in the TCRdb table, and some are missing; sequencing was by immunoSEQ multiplex PCR. The sample holds about 60,000 clones, roughly 83% seen once. The sequencing sample was made of peripheral blood. The receptors were sampled from a man aged 50-59 years with COVID-19, enrolled during active disease. Both conserved end residues are part of each CDR3. Each record gives: D gene, CDR3 length, J gene, clone size, V gene, CDR3 DNA, CDR3 protein. D genes are given only for firm matches. Size is omitted from some rows. Given values are once, few, many or a class for expanded clones.

d_call: TRBD2; cdr3_length: 17; j_call: TRBJ2-7; clone_size: -; v_call: TRBV7-2; cdr3_nt: TGTGCCAGCAGCTTATCGGGTACTAGCGGGGGTGCCTACGAGCAGTACTTC; cdr3_aa: CASSLSGTSGGAYEQYF
d_call: TRBD2; cdr3_length: 18; j_call: TRBJ2-3; clone_size: -; v_call: TRBV5-8; cdr3_nt: TGTGCCAGCAGCTTGGCCATTAGCGGGAGGGCAGGGACAGATACGCAGTATTTT; cdr3_aa: CASSLAISGRAGTDTQYF
d_call: -; cdr3_length: 14; j_call: TRBJ1-3; clone_size: once; v_call: TRBV6-5; cdr3_nt: TGTGCCAGCAGCGGACAGTCCTCTGGAAACACCATATATTTT; cdr3_aa: CASSGQSSGNTIYF
d_call: -; cdr3_length: 13; j_call: TRBJ1-1; clone_size: -; v_call: TRBV9; cdr3_nt: TGTGCCAGCAGCGTAGGCAGTAACACTGAAGCTTTCTTT; cdr3_aa: CASSVGSNTEAFF
d_call: TRBD1; cdr3_length: 16; j_call: TRBJ2-5; clone_size: -; v_call: TRBV30; cdr3_nt: TGTGCCTGGAGTCAGTCGGTGACAGGGGATTCAGAGACCCAGTACTTC; cdr3_aa: CAWSQSVTGDSETQYF
d_call: -; cdr3_length: 14; j_call: TRBJ2-1; clone_size: -; v_call: TRBV6-5; cdr3_nt: TGTGCCAGCAGCCACACAGGGGAGGTCAATGAGCAGTTCTTC; cdr3_aa: CASSHTGEVNEQFF
d_call: TRBD1; cdr3_length: 13; j_call: TRBJ1-1; clone_size: -; v_call: TRBV5-1; cdr3_nt: TGCGCCAGCAGTGCAGGGGGCATCACTGAAGCTTTCTTT; cdr3_aa: CASSAGGITEAFF
d_call: -; cdr3_length: 13; j_call: TRBJ1-1; clone_size: -; v_call: TRBV7-2; cdr3_nt: TGTGCCAGCAGCTTAGGATCCGGTATCGAGGCTTTCTTT; cdr3_aa: CASSLGSGIEAFF
d_call: TRBD1; cdr3_length: 12; j_call: TRBJ2-1; clone_size: -; v_call: TRBV18; cdr3_nt: TGTGCCAGCTCACAACAGGGGAGTGAGCAGTTCTTC; cdr3_aa: CASSQQGSEQFF
d_call: -; cdr3_length: 12; j_call: TRBJ1-2; clone_size: -; v_call: TRBV4-1; cdr3_nt: TGCGCCAGCAGCCAAGATCTTGAGGGCTACACCTTC; cdr3_aa: CASSQDLEGYTF
d_call: TRBD2; cdr3_length: 16; j_call: TRBJ2-7; clone_size: -; v_call: TRBV6-1; cdr3_nt: TGTGCCAGCAGTGAAGCGCCACTAGCGGGTGGCTACGAGCAGTACTTC; cdr3_aa: CASSEAPLAGGYEQYF
d_call: -; cdr3_length: 14; j_call: TRBJ2-7; clone_size: -; v_call: TRBV18; cdr3_nt: TGTGCCAGCTCACCACTGGACAACTCCTACGAGCAGTACTTC; cdr3_aa: CASSPLDNSYEQYF
d_call: -; cdr3_length: 15; j_call: TRBJ2-5; clone_size: -; v_call: TRBV3-1/TRBV3-2; cdr3_nt: TGTGCCAGCAGCCAAGACAGGTCGTACACGGAGACCCAGTACTTC; cdr3_aa: CASSQDRSYTETQYF
d_call: TRBD2; cdr3_length: 15; j_call: TRBJ2-3; clone_size: -; v_call: TRBV9; cdr3_nt: TGTGCCAGCAGCTTTGGACTAGCGGACACAGATACGCAGTATTTT; cdr3_aa: CASSFGLADTDTQYF
d_call: TRBD2; cdr3_length: 16; j_call: TRBJ2-7; clone_size: -; v_call: TRBV6-5; cdr3_nt: TGTGCCAGCAGTTACGGTTTAGCGGGAACTTCCTACGAGCAGTACTTC; cdr3_aa: CASSYGLAGTSYEQYF
d_call: -; cdr3_length: 15; j_call: TRBJ1-5; clone_size: -; v_call: TRBV5-5; cdr3_nt: TGTGCCAGCAGCCGCGCCCACGAGAGGTGGCAGCCCCAGCATTTT; cdr3_aa: CASSRAHERWQPQHF
d_call: TRBD1; cdr3_length: 14; j_call: TRBJ1-3; clone_size: -; v_call: TRBV30; cdr3_nt: TGTGCCTGGACACCCAGGGGGACTGGAAACACCATATATTTT; cdr3_aa: CAWTPRGTGNTIYF
d_call: TRBD1; cdr3_length: 18; j_call: TRBJ2-7; clone_size: -; v_call: TRBV5-4; cdr3_nt: TGTGCCAGCAGCCCCGGGACAGGGTACCCGCCGGGGGGTGGCGAGCAGTACTTC; cdr3_aa: CASSPGTGYPPGGGEQYF
d_call: TRBD1; cdr3_length: 13; j_call: TRBJ2-7; clone_size: -; v_call: TRBV6-6; cdr3_nt: TGTGCCAGCAGTCCTGGGACAGCCTACGAGCAGTACTTC; cdr3_aa: CASSPGTAYEQYF
d_call: -; cdr3_length: 16; j_call: TRBJ2-5; clone_size: -; v_call: TRBV7-3; cdr3_nt: TGTGCCAGCAGCTTAGGTTCTCAGGGATTTACAGAGACCCAGTACTTC; cdr3_aa: CASSLGSQGFTETQYF
d_call: -; cdr3_length: 15; j_call: TRBJ1-5; clone_size: -; v_call: TRBV6-5; cdr3_nt: TGTGCCAGCAGCGTGGACAGATATAGCAATCAGCCCCAGCATTTT; cdr3_aa: CASSVDRYSNQPQHF
d_call: TRBD2; cdr3_length: 14; j_call: TRBJ2-7; clone_size: -; v_call: TRBV6-5; cdr3_nt: TGTGCCAGCAGTCTGGGACTAGAGGGCTACGAGCAGTACTTC; cdr3_aa: CASSLGLEGYEQYF